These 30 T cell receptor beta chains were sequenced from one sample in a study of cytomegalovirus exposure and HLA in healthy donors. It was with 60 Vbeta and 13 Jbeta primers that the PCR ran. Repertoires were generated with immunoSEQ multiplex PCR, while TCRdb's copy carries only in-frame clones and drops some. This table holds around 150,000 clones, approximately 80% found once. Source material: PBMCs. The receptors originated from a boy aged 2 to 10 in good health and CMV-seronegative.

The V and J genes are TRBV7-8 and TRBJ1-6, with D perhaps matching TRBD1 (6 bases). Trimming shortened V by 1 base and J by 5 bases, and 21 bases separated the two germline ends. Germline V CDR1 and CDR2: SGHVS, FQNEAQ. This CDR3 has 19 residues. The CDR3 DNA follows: TGTGCCAGCAGCTTAGTGTCAGGTCAGGGGTCCCCCAATAATTCACCCCTCCACTTT. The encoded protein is CASSLVSGQGSPNNSPLHF.

The CDR3: CASTQFGQPQHF. The CDR3 DNA is TGTGCCAGCACTCAGTTTGGTCAGCCCCAGCATTTT. V gene TRBV6-1 combines with J gene TRBJ1-5; no firm D call. The CDR3 is 12 residues long. V lost 7 bases and J 6 bases, leaving 10 bases between the germline ends. Per germline, CDR1 MNHNS and CDR2 SASEGT.

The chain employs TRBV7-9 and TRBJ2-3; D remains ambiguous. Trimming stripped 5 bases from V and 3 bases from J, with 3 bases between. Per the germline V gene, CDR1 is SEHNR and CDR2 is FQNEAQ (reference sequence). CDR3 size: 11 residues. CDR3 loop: CASSLTDTQYF. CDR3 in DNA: TGTGCCAGCAGCCTGACAGATACGCAGTATTTT.

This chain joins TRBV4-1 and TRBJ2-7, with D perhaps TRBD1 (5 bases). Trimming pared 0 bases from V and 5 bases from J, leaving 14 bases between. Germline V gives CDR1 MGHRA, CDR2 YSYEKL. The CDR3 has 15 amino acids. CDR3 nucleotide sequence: TGCGCCAGCAGCCAAGAGTTTCAGGGTGCGGACGAGCAGTACTTC. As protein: CASSQEFQGADEQYF.

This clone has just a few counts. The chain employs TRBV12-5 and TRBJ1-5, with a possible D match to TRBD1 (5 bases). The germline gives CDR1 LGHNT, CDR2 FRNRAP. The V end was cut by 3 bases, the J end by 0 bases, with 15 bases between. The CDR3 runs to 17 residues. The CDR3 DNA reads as TGTGCTAGTGGTTTAACAACGGGACTTAATAGCAATCAGCCCCAGCATTTT. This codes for CASGLTTGLNSNQPQHF. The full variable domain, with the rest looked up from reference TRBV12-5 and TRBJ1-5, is DARVTQTPRHKVTEMGQEVTMRCQPILGHNTVFWYRQTMMQGLELLAYFRNRAPLDDSGMPKDRFSAEMPDATLATLKIQPSEPRDSAVYFCASGLTTGLNSNQPQHFGDGTRLSIL.

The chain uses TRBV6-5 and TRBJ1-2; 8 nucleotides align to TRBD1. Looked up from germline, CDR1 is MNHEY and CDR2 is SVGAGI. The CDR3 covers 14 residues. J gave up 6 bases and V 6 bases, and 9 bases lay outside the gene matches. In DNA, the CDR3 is TGTGCCAGCAGACGACAGGGGTTTCAGGATGGCTACACCTTC. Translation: CASRRQGFQDGYTF.

In nucleotides, the CDR3 is TGTGCCAGCATGACACCAAACTCCTACGAGCAGTACTTC. Protein sequence: CASMTPNSYEQYF. The chain combines TRBV6-5 with TRBJ2-7; D is undetermined. Between the trimmed V and J ends, which lost 7 bases and 0 bases, there was a span of 10 bases. Germline V gene sequence: CDR1 MNHEY, CDR2 SVGAGI. This CDR3 spans 13 amino acids.

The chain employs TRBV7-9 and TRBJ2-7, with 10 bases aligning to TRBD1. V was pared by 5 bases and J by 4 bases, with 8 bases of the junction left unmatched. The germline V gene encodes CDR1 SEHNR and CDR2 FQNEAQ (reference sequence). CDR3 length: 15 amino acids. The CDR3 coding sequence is TGTGCCAGCAGCGTACCGGGACAGGGGAATTACGAGCAGTACTTC. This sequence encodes CASSVPGQGNYEQYF.

The CDR3 loop is CASSLTGTGVGNTQYF. The CDR3 nucleotides read TGTGCCAGCAGCTTGACCGGGACAGGGGTAGGGAATACGCAGTATTTT. The J gene is TRBJ2-3, the V gene TRBV5-5; 10 bases map to TRBD1. The germline V gene encodes CDR1 SGHKS and CDR2 YYEKEE (reference sequence). The V gene end was trimmed by 1 base and the J gene end by 7 bases; junction bases not matched to a gene: 9. The CDR3 consists of 16 residues.

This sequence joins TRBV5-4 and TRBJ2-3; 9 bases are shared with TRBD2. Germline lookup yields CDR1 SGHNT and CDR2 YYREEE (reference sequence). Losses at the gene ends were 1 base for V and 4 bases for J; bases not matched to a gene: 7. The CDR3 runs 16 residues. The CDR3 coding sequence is TGTGCCAGCAGCTTGAGCGGGGGGAGTAGGCCAGATACGCAGTATTTT. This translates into CASSLSGGSRPDTQYF.

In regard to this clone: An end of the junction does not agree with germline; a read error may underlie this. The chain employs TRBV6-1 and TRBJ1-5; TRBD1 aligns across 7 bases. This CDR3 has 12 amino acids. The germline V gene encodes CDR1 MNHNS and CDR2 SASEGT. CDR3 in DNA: TGCGCAGAGGGACAGAACAATCAGCCCCAGCATTTT. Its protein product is CAEGQNNQPQHF.

The CDR3 sequence is CASSSELGGSTDTQYF. As DNA, the CDR3 is TGCGCCAGCAGCTCCGAGCTGGGGGGTAGCACAGATACGCAGTATTTT. V usage is TRBV5-1 and J usage is TRBJ2-3, with D maybe TRBD2 (6 bases). Deletions cut 3 bases from V and 0 bases from J, with 14 bases between. The CDR3 spans 16 residues. Germline V gives CDR1 SGHRS, CDR2 YFSETQ.

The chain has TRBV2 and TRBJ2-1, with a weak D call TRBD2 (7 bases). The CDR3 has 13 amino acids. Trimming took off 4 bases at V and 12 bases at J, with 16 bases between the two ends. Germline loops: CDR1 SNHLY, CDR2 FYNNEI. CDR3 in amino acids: CASSATSWGRQFF. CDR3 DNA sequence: TGTGCCAGCAGTGCGACTAGCTGGGGGCGGCAGTTCTTC.

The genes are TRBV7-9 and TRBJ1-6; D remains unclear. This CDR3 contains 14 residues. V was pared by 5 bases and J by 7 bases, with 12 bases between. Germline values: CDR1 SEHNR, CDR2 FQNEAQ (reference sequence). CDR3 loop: CASSIERANSPLHF. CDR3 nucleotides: TGTGCCAGCAGCATAGAGAGGGCAAATTCACCCCTCCACTTT.

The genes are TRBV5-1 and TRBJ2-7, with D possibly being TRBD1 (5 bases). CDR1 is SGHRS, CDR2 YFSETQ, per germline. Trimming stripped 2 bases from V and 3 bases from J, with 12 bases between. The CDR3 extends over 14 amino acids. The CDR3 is CASSLGRVNYEQYF. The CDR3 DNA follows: TGCGCCAGCAGCTTAGGCAGGGTAAACTACGAGCAGTACTTC.

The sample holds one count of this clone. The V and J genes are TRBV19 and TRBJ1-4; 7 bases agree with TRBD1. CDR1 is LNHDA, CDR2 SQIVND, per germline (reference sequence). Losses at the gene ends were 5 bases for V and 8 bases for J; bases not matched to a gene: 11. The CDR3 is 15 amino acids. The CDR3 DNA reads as TGTGCCAGTAGTCTCCGGACAGGAGCCTTCGAAAAACTGTTTTTT. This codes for CASSLRTGAFEKLFF.

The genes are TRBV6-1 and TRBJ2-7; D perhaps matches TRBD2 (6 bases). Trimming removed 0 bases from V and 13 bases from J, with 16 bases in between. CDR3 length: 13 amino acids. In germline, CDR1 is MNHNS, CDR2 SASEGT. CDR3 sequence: CASSEAGGGRLYF. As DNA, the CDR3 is TGTGCCAGCAGTGAAGCGGGGGGTGGCCGACTCTACTTC.

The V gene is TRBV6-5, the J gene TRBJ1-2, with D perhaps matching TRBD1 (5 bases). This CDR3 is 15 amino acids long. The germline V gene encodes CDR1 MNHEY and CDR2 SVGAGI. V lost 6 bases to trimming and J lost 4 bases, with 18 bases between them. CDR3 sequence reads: CASRRSPGQGYGYTF. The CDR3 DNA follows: TGTGCCAGCAGGCGATCCCCTGGTCAGGGCTATGGCTACACCTTC.

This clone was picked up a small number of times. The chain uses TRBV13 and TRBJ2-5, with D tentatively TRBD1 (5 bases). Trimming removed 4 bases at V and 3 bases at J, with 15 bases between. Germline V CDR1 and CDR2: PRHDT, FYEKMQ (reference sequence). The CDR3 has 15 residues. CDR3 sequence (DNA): TGTGCCAGCAGCTCCCGCCAAACAGGAGAAGAGACCCAGTACTTC. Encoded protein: CASSSRQTGEETQYF.

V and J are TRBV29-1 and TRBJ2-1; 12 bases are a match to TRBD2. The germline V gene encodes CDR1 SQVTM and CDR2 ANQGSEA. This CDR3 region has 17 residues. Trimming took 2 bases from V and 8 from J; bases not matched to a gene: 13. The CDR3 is CSVEWRASGRGGDEQFF. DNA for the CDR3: TGCAGCGTTGAATGGAGAGCTAGCGGGAGGGGCGGCGATGAGCAGTTCTTC.

CDR3 residues: CASSQKGQDLRKSNQPQHF. CDR3 coding DNA: TGCGCCAGCAGTCAAAAGGGACAGGACCTCCGTAAGAGCAATCAGCCCCAGCATTTT. The chain employs TRBV23-1 and TRBJ1-5; 8 bases map to TRBD1. TRBV23-1 is an open reading frame whose function is uncertain. The V and J ends lost 2 bases and 1 base, in that order; junction bases with no gene match: 13. This CDR3 spans 19 amino acids.

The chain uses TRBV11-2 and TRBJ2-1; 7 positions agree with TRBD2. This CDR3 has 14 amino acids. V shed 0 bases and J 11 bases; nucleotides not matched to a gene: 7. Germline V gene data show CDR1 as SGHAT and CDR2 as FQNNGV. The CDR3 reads CASSLDLASGQQFF. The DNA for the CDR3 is TGTGCCAGCAGCTTAGATTTGGCTAGCGGACAGCAGTTCTTC.

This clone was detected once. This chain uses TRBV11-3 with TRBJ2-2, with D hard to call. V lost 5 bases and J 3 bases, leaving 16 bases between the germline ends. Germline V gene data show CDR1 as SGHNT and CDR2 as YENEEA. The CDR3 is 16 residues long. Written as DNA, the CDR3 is TGTGCCAGCAGCCCCCGCCCCCCCAGATACACCGGGGAGCTGTTTTTT. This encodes CASSPRPPRYTGELFF.

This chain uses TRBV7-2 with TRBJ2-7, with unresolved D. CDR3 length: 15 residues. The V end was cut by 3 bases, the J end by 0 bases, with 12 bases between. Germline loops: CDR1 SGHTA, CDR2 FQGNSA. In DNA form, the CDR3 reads TGTGCCAGCAGCTTCGACGGAGAATCCTCCTACGAGCAGTACTTC. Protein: CASSFDGESSYEQYF. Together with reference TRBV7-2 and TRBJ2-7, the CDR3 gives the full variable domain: GAGVSQSPSNKVTEKGKDVELRCDPISGHTALYWYRQSLGQGLEFLIYFQGNSAPDKSGLPSDRFSAERTGGSVSTLTIQRTQQEDSAVYLCASSFDGESSYEQYFGPGTRLTVT.

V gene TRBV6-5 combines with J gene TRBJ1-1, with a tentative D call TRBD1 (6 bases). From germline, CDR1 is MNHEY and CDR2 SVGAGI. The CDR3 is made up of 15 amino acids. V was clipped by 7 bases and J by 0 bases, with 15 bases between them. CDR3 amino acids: CASMATTGLNTEAFF. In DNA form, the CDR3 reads TGTGCCAGCATGGCGACGACAGGCTTGAACACTGAAGCTTTCTTT.

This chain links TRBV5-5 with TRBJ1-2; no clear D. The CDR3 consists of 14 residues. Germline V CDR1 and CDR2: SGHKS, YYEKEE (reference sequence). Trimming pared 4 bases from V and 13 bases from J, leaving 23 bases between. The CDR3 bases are TGTGCCAGCAGCCTGGAGGCAGGCTATCTATGGTGCACCTTC. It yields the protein CASSLEAGYLWCTF.

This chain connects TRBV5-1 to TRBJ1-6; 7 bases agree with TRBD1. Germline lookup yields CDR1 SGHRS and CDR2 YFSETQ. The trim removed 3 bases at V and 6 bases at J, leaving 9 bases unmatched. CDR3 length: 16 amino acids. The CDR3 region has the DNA TGCGCCAGCAGCTGTGAAGACCGGGACAGTAATTCACCCCTCCACTTT. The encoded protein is CASSCEDRDSNSPLHF.

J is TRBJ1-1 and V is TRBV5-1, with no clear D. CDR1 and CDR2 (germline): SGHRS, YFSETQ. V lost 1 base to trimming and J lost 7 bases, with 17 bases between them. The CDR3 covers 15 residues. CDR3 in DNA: TGCGCCAGCAGCTTGTCGAGTGAAGTACTCGGTGAAGCTTTCTTT. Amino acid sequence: CASSLSSEVLGEAFF. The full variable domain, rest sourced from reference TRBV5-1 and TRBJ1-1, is KAGVTQTPRYLIKTRGQQVTLSCSPISGHRSVSWYQQTPGQGLQFLFEYFSETQRNKGNFPGRFSGRQFSNSRSEMNVSTLELGDSALYLCASSLSSEVLGEAFFGQGTRLTVV.

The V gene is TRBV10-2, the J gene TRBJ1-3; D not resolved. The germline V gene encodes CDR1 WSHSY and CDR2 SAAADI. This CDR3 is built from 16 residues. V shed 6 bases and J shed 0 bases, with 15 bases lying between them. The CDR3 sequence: CASRPTTRSSGNTIYF. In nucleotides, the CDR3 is TGCGCCAGCAGACCAACGACAAGAAGCTCTGGAAACACCATATATTTT.

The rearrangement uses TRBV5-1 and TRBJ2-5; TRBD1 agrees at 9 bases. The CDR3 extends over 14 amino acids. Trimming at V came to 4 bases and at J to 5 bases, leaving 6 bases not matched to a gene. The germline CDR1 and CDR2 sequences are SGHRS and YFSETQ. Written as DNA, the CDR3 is TGCGCCAGCAGCGGGGGACAGGGTAAGGAGACCCAGTACTTC. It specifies CASSGGQGKETQYF.